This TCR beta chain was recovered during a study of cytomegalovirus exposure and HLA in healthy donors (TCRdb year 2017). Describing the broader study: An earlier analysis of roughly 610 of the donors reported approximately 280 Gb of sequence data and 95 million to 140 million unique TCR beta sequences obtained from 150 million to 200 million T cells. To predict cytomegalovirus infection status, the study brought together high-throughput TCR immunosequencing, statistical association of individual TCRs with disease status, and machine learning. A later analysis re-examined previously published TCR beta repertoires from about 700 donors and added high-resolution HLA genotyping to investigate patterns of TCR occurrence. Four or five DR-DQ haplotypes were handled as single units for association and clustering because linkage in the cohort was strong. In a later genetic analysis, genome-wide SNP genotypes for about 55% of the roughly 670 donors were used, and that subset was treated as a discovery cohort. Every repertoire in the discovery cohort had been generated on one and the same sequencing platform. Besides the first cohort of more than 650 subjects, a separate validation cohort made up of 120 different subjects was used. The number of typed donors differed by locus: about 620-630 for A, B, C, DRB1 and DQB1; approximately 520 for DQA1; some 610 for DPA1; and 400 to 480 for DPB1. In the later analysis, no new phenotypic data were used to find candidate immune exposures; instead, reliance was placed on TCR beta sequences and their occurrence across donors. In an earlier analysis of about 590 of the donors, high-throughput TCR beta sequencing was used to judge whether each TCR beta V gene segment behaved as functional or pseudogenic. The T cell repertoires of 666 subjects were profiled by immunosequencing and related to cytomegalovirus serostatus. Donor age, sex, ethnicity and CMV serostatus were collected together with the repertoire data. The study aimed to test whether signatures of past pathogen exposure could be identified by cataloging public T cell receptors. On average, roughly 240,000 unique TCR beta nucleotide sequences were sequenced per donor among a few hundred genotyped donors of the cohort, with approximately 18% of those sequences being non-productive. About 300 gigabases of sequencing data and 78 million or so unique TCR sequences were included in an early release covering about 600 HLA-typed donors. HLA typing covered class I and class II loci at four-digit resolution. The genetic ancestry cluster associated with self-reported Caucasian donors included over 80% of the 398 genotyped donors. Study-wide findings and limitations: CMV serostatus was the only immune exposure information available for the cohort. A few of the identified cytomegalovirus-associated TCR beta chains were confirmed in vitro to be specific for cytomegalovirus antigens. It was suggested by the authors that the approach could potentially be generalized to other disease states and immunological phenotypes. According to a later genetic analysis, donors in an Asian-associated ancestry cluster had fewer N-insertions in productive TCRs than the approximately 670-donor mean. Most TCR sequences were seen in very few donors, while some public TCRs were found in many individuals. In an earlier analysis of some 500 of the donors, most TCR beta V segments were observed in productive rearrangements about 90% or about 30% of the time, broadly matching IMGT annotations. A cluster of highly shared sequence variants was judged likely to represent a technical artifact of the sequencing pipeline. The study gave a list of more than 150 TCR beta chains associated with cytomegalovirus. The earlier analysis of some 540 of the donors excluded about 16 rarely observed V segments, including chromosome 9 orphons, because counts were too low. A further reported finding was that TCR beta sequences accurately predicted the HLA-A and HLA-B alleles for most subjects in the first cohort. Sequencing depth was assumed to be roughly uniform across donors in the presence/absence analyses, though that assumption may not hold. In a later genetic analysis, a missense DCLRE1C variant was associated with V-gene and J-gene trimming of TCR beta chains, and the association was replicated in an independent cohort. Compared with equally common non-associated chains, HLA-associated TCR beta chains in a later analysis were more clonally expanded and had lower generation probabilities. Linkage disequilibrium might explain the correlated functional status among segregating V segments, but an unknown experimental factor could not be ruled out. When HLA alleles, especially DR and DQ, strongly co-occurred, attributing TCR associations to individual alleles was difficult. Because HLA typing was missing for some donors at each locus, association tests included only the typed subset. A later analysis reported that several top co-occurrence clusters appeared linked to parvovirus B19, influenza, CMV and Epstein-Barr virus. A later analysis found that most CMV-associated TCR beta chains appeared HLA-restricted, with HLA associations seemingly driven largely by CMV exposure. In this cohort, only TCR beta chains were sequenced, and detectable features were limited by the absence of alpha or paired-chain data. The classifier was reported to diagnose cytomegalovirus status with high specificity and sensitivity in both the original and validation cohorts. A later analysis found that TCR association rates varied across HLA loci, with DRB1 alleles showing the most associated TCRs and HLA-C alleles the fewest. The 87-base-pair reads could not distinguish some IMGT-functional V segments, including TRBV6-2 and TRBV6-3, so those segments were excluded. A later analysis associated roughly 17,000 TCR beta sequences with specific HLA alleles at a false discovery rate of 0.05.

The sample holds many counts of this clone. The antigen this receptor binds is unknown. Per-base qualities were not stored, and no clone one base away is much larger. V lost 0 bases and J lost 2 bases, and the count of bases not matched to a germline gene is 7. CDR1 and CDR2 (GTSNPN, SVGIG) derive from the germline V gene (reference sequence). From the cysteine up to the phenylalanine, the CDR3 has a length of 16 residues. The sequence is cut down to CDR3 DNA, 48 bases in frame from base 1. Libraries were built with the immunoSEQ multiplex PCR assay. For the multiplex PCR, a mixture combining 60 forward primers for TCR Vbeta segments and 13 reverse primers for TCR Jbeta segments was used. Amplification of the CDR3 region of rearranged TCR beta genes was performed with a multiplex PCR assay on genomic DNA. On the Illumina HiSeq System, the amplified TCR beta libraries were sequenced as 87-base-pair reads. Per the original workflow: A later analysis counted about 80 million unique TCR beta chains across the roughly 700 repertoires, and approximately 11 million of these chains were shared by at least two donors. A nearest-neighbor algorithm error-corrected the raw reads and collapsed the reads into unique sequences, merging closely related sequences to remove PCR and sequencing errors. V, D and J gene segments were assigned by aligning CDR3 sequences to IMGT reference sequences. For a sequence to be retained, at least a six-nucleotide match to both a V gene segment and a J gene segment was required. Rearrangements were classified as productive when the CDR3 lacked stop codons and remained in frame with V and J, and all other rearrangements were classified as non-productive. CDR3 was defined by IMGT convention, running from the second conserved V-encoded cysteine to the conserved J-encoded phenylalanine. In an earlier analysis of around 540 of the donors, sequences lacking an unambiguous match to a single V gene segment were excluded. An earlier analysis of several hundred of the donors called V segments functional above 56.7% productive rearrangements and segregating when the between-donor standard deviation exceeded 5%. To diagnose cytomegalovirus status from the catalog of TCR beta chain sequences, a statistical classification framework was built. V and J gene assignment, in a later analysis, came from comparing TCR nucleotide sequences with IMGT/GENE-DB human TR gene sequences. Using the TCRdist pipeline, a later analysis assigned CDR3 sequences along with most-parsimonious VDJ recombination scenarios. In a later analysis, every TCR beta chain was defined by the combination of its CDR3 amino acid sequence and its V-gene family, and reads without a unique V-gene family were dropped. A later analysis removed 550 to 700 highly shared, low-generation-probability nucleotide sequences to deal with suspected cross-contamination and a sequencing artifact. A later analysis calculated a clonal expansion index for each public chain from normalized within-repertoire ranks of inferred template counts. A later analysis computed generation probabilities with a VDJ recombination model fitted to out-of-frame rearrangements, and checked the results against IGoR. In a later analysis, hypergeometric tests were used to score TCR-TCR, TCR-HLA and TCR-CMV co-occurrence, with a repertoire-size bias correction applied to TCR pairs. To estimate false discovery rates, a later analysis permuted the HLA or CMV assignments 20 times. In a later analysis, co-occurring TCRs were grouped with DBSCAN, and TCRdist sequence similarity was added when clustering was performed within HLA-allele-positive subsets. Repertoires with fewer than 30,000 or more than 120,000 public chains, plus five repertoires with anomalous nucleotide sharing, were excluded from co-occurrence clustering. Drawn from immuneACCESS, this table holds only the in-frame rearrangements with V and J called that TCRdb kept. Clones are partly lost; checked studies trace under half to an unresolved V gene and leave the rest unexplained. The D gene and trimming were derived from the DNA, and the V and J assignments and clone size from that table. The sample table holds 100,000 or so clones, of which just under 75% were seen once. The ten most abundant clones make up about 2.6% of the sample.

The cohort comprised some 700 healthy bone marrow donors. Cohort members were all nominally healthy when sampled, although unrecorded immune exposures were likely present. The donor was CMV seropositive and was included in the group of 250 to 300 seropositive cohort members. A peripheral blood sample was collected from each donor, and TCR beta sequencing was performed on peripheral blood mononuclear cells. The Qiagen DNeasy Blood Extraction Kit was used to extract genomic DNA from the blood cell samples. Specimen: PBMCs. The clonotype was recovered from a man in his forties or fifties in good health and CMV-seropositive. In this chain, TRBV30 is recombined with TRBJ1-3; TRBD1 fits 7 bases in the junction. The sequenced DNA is TGTGCCTGGAGTGTAGGGACACAGGGGACTGGAAACACCATATATTTT. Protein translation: CAWSVGTQGTGNTIYF.